The 26 T cell receptor beta chains in this list originate from one sample, sequenced in a study of blood T cell repertoires in COVID-19. This table comes from immunoSEQ multiplex PCR, and its TCRdb copy is limited to in-frame clones, with some not included. Of almost 85,000 clones detected, around 82% appear once; the ten largest clones hold over 30%. The sequenced sample consisted of peripheral blood. These TCRs come from a man older than 75 with active or convalescent COVID-19.

The rearrangement links TRBV5-1 to TRBJ2-1; 8 bases are shared with TRBD2. The CDR3 is 16 residues long. Germline values: CDR1 SGHRS, CDR2 YFSETQ. CDR3 sequence reads: CASLPEAGGYYNEQFF. CDR3 DNA: TGCGCGTCATTGCCAGAGGCGGGGGGATACTACAATGAGCAGTTCTTC.

This rearrangement joins TRBV7-2 to TRBJ2-1, with 9 nucleotides matching TRBD1. Germline CDR1 SGHTA, CDR2 FQGNSA. The CDR3 is 15 residues long. J gave up 7 bases and V 4 bases, and 8 bases lay outside the gene matches. The CDR3 loop reads CASSSNRGRSNEQFF. DNA for the CDR3: TGTGCCAGCAGCTCTAACAGGGGGCGCTCGAATGAGCAGTTCTTC.

The rearrangement uses TRBV23-1 and TRBJ2-7; 8 bases match TRBD1. TRBV23-1 is sorted into the ORF group, with uncertain function. V lost 5 bases and J lost 0; bases outside the gene matches: 6. The CDR3 has 15 residues. DNA of the CDR3: TGCGCCAGCAGTAGGGCGGACAGGGTCTCCTACGAGCAGTACTTC. Translating it yields CASSRADRVSYEQYF.

This rearrangement joins TRBV3-1 (or the pseudogene TRBV3-2) to TRBJ1-2; 7 bases fit TRBD1. The germline CDR1 and CDR2 sequences are LGHDT and YNNKEL (reference sequence). CDR3 length: 14 amino acids. The ends lost 1 base at V and 8 bases at J; junction bases unmatched: 7. CDR3 bases: TGTGCCAGCAGCCAAGTGGCAGGGGGGACGGGCTACACCTTC. It specifies CASSQVAGGTGYTF.

This chain uses TRBV18 with TRBJ1-2; 7 bases line up with TRBD1. CDR3 size: 15 residues. After removal of 3 bases from V and 4 bases from J, the junction contained 8 bases not matched to a gene. Germline lookup yields CDR1 KGHSH and CDR2 LQKENI. The CDR3 protein is CASSPLGTDFYGYTF. In DNA, the CDR3 is TGTGCCAGCTCACCGCTGGGGACAGACTTCTATGGCTACACCTTC.

The chain is built from TRBV11-3 and TRBJ2-2; tentative D call: TRBD2 (5 bases). The CDR3 has 13 amino acids. CDR1 SGHNT and CDR2 YENEEA come from the germline V gene. V lost 1 base and J 6 bases, leaving 6 bases between the germline ends. Written as DNA, the CDR3 is TGTGCCAGCAGCTTAGCTAGCCCCGGGGAGCTGTTTTTT. Encoded protein: CASSLASPGELFF.

The chain has TRBV2 and TRBJ1-5; D gene uncertain. This CDR3 is built from 14 residues. V lost 4 bases, J lost 4 bases, and 11 bases lay in between. CDR1 is SNHLY, CDR2 FYNNEI, per germline. CDR3 coding DNA: TGTGCCAGCAGTGCGGCCGGGATGAATCAGCCCCAGCATTTT. Residues: CASSAAGMNQPQHF.

The chain is built from TRBV18 and TRBJ2-3, with 11 bases fitting TRBD2. J was trimmed by 1 base and V by 4 bases; bases with no gene match: 4. The CDR3 is made up of 16 amino acids. The germline CDR1 and CDR2 sequences are KGHSH and LQKENI. The CDR3 is CASSLTSGGRTDTQYF. As DNA, the CDR3 is TGTGCCAGCTCACTTACTAGCGGGGGACGCACAGATACGCAGTATTTT.

The genes are TRBV5-5 and TRBJ1-3, with TRBD1 identical over 9 bases. The CDR3 extends over 16 amino acids. From germline, CDR1 is SGHKS and CDR2 YYEKEE (reference sequence). Unmatched junction bases numbered 9, after V lost 4 bases and J lost 4 bases. The CDR3 spells CASSAGQGSRGNTIYF. CDR3 sequence (DNA): TGTGCCAGCAGCGCGGGACAGGGTAGCCGCGGAAACACCATATATTTT.

V is TRBV20-1 and J is TRBJ2-7; 9 nucleotides line up with TRBD2. Losses at the gene ends were 3 bases for V and 2 bases for J; bases not matched to a gene: 5. The CDR3 has 14 residues. Per germline, CDR1 DFQATT and CDR2 SNEGSKA (reference sequence). CDR3 sequence reads: CSASLASGAYEQYF. The CDR3 nucleotides read TGCAGTGCTAGTTTGGCTAGCGGGGCCTACGAGCAGTACTTC.

The J gene is TRBJ2-5, the V gene TRBV9, with 8 positions matching TRBD1. Germline trimming cut 0 bases from V and 5 bases from J; bases unmatched to any gene: 3. The CDR3 has 14 residues. Per germline, CDR1 SGDLS and CDR2 YYNGEE. The chain's CDR3 is CASSVGQGRETQYF. CDR3 coding DNA: TGTGCCAGCAGCGTAGGACAGGGGCGGGAGACCCAGTACTTC.

The gene calls are TRBV6-5 and TRBJ1-1; TRBD1 agrees at 7 bases. The junction had 10 bases not matched to a gene; V was cut back by 7 bases and J by 11 bases. Germline loops: CDR1 MNHEY, CDR2 SVGAGI. The CDR3 spans 12 residues. CDR3 DNA sequence: TGTGCCAGCATCGACAGGGTCGGTATGGCTTTCTTT. It codes for CASIDRVGMAFF.

Only a few counts were recorded for this clone. The chain is built from TRBV6-1 and TRBJ1-4; D perhaps matches TRBD1 (6 bases). The germline V gene encodes CDR1 MNHNS and CDR2 SASEGT. With 2 bases removed from V and 3 bases from J, the gap between germline ends came to 13 bases. The CDR3 spans 16 residues. This CDR3 is CASSEYGAGANEKLFF. For the CDR3, the DNA is TGTGCCAGCAGTGAATATGGGGCAGGGGCTAATGAAAAACTGTTTTTT.

The CDR3: CASSTGTGGTGELFF. In DNA, the CDR3 is TGTGCCAGCAGCACCGGGACAGGGGGCACCGGGGAGCTGTTTTTT. This chain links TRBV5-5 with TRBJ2-2, with TRBD1 identical over 11 bases. Germline V gene data show CDR1 as SGHKS and CDR2 as YYEKEE (reference sequence). The V and J ends lost 4 bases and 4 bases, in that order; junction bases with no gene match: 3. CDR3 length: 15 amino acids.

This clone came up once. The chain recombines TRBV3-1 (or the pseudogene TRBV3-2) with TRBJ2-7, with 8 positions matching TRBD2. The trim removed 3 bases at V and 3 bases at J, leaving 7 bases unmatched. Germline V gives CDR1 LGHDT, CDR2 YNNKEL (reference sequence). The CDR3 extends over 15 amino acids. CDR3 coding DNA: TGTGCCAGCAGCCAGTTAAGGACTAGCAGCTACGAGCAGTACTTC. Translation: CASSQLRTSSYEQYF.

This clone was seen just once. The chain uses TRBV19 and TRBJ1-5, with D possibly matching TRBD1 (6 bases). Between the trimmed V and J ends, which lost 9 bases and 7 bases, there was a span of 19 bases. The CDR3 is 14 amino acids. Germline loops: CDR1 LNHDA, CDR2 SQIVND (reference sequence). In DNA form, the CDR3 reads TGTGCCAGCCAAGGACCCGGGGGGCGGCAGCCCCAGCATTTT. Protein product: CASQGPGGRQPQHF.

The chain couples TRBV7-3 to TRBJ1-1; no clear D. Trimming pared 0 bases from V and 4 bases from J, leaving 9 bases between. CDR1 is SGHTA, CDR2 FQGTGA, per germline. There are 14 residues in the CDR3. Here the CDR3 reads CASSLTAVGTEAFF. In DNA, the CDR3 is TGTGCCAGCAGCTTAACCGCGGTGGGCACTGAAGCTTTCTTT.

The V and J genes are TRBV6-1 and TRBJ1-5, with a possible D match to TRBD1 (5 bases). Per germline, CDR1 MNHNS and CDR2 SASEGT. The CDR3 sequence is 14 residues long. Trimming cost V 1 base and J 7 bases, with 11 bases left between them. In DNA form, the CDR3 reads TGTGCCAGCAGTGAAGTAAGGGGAGGCCAGCCCCAGCATTTT. Translation gives CASSEVRGGQPQHF.

The rearrangement uses TRBV19 and TRBJ2-5; D is unresolved. Looked up from germline, CDR1 is LNHDA and CDR2 is SQIVND (reference sequence). V was shortened by 1 base and J by 5 bases, with 14 bases between the two germline ends. The CDR3 length is 15 residues. The CDR3 region has the DNA TGTGCCAGTAGTATAGGGGTGACTGGTGCGGAGACCCAGTACTTC. Its protein product is CASSIGVTGAETQYF.

The CDR3 is CATSPRAGNQPQHF. In DNA, the CDR3 is TGTGCCACCAGCCCACGAGCTGGCAATCAGCCCCAGCATTTT. This chain joins TRBV15 and TRBJ1-5; D gene uncertain. Trimming stripped 5 bases from V and 2 bases from J, with 10 bases between. Germline CDR1 and CDR2: LNHNV and YYDKDF (reference sequence). The CDR3 spans 14 residues.

This chain joins TRBV6-5 and TRBJ1-2, with D possibly matching TRBD1 (5 bases). V lost 10 bases and J 8 bases, leaving 17 bases between the germline ends. Germline V gene data show CDR1 as MNHEY and CDR2 as SVGAGI. The CDR3 consists of 12 residues. DNA of the CDR3: TGTGCCACCAGGATGGGGGGTAAAGGCTACACCTTC. It is translated as CATRMGGKGYTF.

The CDR3 reads CASSFDGFDTGELFF. In nucleotides, the CDR3 is TGTGCCAGCAGCTTCGACGGGTTCGACACCGGGGAGCTGTTTTTT. The V gene is TRBV5-4, the J gene TRBJ2-2, with unresolved D. The germline CDR1 and CDR2 sequences are SGHNT and YYREEE (reference sequence). CDR3 length equals 15 residues. With 2 bases removed from V and 3 bases from J, the gap between germline ends came to 11 bases.

The V call is TRBV25-1, the J call TRBJ2-7; possible D gene TRBD1, 5 bases. This CDR3 spans 14 amino acids. V was shortened by 11 bases and J by 1 base, with 18 bases between the two germline ends. Per the germline V gene, CDR1 is MGHDK and CDR2 is SYGVNS. The CDR3 reads CAERGTRRSYEQYF. The CDR3 DNA reads TGTGCCGAAAGGGGAACAAGAAGATCCTACGAGCAGTACTTC.

The J gene is TRBJ2-1, the V gene TRBV5-4, with D possibly TRBD1 on 7 matching bases. The length of the CDR3 is 15 residues. The V and J ends lost 4 bases and 4 bases respectively, with 15 bases between them. Per the germline V gene, CDR1 is SGHNT and CDR2 is YYREEE (reference sequence). This CDR3 is CASSPAGQTYNEQFF. In DNA form, the CDR3 reads TGTGCCAGCAGCCCTGCGGGACAGACTTACAATGAGCAGTTCTTC. The full variable domain, its missing parts supplied by reference TRBV5-4 and TRBJ2-1, is ETGVTQSPTHLIKTRGQQVTLRCSSQSGHNTVSWYQQALGQGPQFIFQYYREEENGRGNFPPRFSGLQFPNYSSELNVNALELDDSALYLCASSPAGQTYNEQFFGPGTRLTVL.

The V call is TRBV7-9, the J call TRBJ2-5, with TRBD1 matching 8 bases. This CDR3 is 11 amino acids long. Germline V lookup: CDR1 SEHNR, CDR2 FQNEAQ (reference sequence). V shed 6 bases and J 10 bases; nucleotides not matched to a gene: 4. CDR3 DNA sequence: TGTGCCAGCAGTATACAGGGGGTCCAGTACTTC. Protein sequence: CASSIQGVQYF.

This rearrangement joins TRBV28 to TRBJ1-1, with 7 bases lining up with TRBD1. The germline CDR1 and CDR2 sequences are MDHEN and SYDVKM. CDR3 size: 13 residues. V shed 5 bases and J 7 bases; nucleotides not matched to a gene: 7. CDR3 residues: CASSPRDSLEAFF. The CDR3 nucleotides read TGTGCCAGCAGTCCCCGGGACAGCCTTGAAGCTTTCTTT.